The clone carrying this T cell receptor beta chain was detected a few times. Its antigen is unknown. The entirety of the isolated RNA underwent reverse transcription, so expressed TCRB transcripts were sequenced. Regulatory, naive and central memory T cell samples averaged approximately 3.4 million reads. Clones were read by immunoSEQ multiplex PCR, and TCRdb kept only the in-frame ones, dropping some. The repertoire holds around 300,000 clones, with over 12% as singletons. This CDR3 has 17 amino acids. The germline gives CDR1 MGHRA, CDR2 YSYEKL. V shed 0 bases and J 5 bases; nucleotides not matched to a gene: 9. These data originate in a study of beta chain features in type 1 diabetes. The overall study: Sorted cells from all samples, numbering about 100,000,000, were examined. Study-wide points: Across patients, naive, central memory and Treg TCRB repertoires exhibited apparently greater similarity than was observed across healthy donors. The study found moderately but significantly shorter TCRB CDR3s in all four CD4+ subsets of Type 1 diabetes patients. Insertion counts at VDJ junctions were lower in type 1 diabetes patients, who also showed more deletions there.

This TCR came from a young man with type 1 diabetes. The specimen sequenced was naive CD4+ T cells from blood. V gene TRBV4-1 combines with J gene TRBJ1-2; TRBD1 matches at 10 bases. CDR3 DNA: TGCGCCAGCAGCCAAGATGGAGTTCGGACAGGGGGATATGGCTACACCTTC. This gives the protein CASSQDGVRTGGYGYTF.